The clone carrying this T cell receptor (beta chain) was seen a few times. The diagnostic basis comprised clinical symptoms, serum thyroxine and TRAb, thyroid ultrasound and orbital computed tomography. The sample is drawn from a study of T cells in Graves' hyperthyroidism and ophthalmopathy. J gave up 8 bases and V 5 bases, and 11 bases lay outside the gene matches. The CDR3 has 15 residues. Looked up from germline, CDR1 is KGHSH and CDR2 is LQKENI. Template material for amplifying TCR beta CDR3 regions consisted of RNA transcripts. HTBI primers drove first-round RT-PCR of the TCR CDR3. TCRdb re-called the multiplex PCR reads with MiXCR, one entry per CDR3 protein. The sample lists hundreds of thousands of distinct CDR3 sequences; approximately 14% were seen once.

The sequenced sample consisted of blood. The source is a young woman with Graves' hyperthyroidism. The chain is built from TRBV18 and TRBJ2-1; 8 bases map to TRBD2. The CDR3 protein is CASSTNSGTSYEQFF. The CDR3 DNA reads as TGTGCCAGCTCAACAAACTCCGGGACTAGTTATGAGCAGTTCTTC.